Listed below are T cell receptor beta chains from one sample, sequenced in a study of cytomegalovirus exposure and HLA in healthy donors. Using immunoSEQ multiplex PCR, the repertoire was profiled, and TCRdb retains in-frame clones only, with some absent. The top ten clones hold 1.2% of a sample with roughly 160,000 clones, approximately 80% of them seen once. Material: PBMCs. These receptors originate from a boy between 2 and 10 years old in good health and CMV-seronegative. Both conserved end residues are part of each CDR3. D genes are given only for firm matches. Clone sizes are given selectively: once, few, many, or a class where the clone is expanded.

V gene	D gene	J gene	clone size	CDR3 DNA	CDR3 protein
TRBV6-1	-	TRBJ1-1	few	TGTGCCAGCAGCGACATCTGGAACACTGAAGCTTTCTTT	CASSDIWNTEAFF
TRBV7-9	-	TRBJ2-7	-	TGTGCCAGCAGCGTACCCCTGCAAAACGAGCAGTACTTC	CASSVPLQNEQYF
TRBV5-6	TRBD2	TRBJ2-5	-	TGTGCCAGCAGCTTGGTGGGCGGGGGGCCCCGGTCTAAAGAGACCCAGTACTTC	CASSLVGGGPRSKETQYF
TRBV5-6	-	TRBJ1-6	few	TGTGCCAGCAGCTTGGTATCGGGTGCCTATAATTCACCCCTCCACTTT	CASSLVSGAYNSPLHF
TRBV1	-	TRBJ2-7	-	TGCACCAGCAGCCAAGATGGTCTCCGGGAGCACTCCTACGAGCAGTACTTC	CTSSQDGLREHSYEQYF
TRBV6-1	TRBD2	TRBJ2-5	-	TGTGCCAGCGGGACTAGCGGGAGCGAGACCCAGTACTTC	CASGTSGSETQYF
TRBV28	TRBD2	TRBJ2-3	-	TGTGCCAGCAGTCCCCCAGGAGGGAGGGTGACAGATACGCAGTATTTT	CASSPPGGRVTDTQYF
TRBV19	-	TRBJ1-5	-	TGTGCCAGTAACACGGGGGAGGTACGGCAGCCCCAGCATTTT	CASNTGEVRQPQHF
TRBV2	TRBD2	TRBJ2-5	-	TGTGCCAGCAGCGAGGGCGGGGGGGCGGAGACCCAGTACTTC	CASSEGGGAETQYF
TRBV6-1	TRBD1	TRBJ2-1	-	TGTGCCAGCAGGGGGACAGGGGCGGCGAGTGAGCAGTTCTTC	CASRGTGAASEQFF
TRBV6-5	TRBD1	TRBJ1-2	few	TGTGCCAGCAGTTACTCCGGACAGGCATCCGGCTACACCTTC	CASSYSGQASGYTF
TRBV4-3	TRBD1	TRBJ1-1	-	TGCGCCAGCAGCCAAGTAGACAGGGAAGAAGCTTTCTTT	CASSQVDREEAFF
TRBV13	TRBD2	TRBJ2-3	-	TGTGCCAGCAGCTTGAGCGGGAGGGCCATAGGTACGCAGTATTTT	CASSLSGRAIGTQYF
TRBV7-2	TRBD2	TRBJ2-7	-	TGTGCCAGCAGCTCCTCTAGCGGGAGGGACGGCGAGCAGTACTTC	CASSSSSGRDGEQYF
TRBV5-4	-	TRBJ2-7	-	TGTGCCAGCACCCGGAGGGGTTCCTACGAGCAGTACTTC	CASTRRGSYEQYF
TRBV9	-	TRBJ1-2	-	TGTGCCAGCAGCGGCGGACAGAAATATGGCTACACCTTC	CASSGGQKYGYTF
TRBV18	-	TRBJ2-3	-	TGTGCCAGCTCACCAGAGGAGGATACGCAGTATTTT	CASSPEEDTQYF